Below are 20 T cell receptor beta chains sequenced from a single sample in a study of cytomegalovirus exposure and HLA in healthy donors. The PCR was carried out with 60 Vbeta primers and 13 Jbeta primers. TCRdb keeps only in-frame clones here, not all; method: immunoSEQ multiplex PCR. Of around 120,000 clones detected, roughly 76% appear once; the ten largest clones hold roughly a sixth. Sample: PBMCs. These receptors originate from a man aged 45-60 years in good health and CMV-seropositive.

V gene TRBV4-2 combines with J gene TRBJ2-5; tentative D call: TRBD1 (7 bases). V lost 4 bases and J lost 2, with 14 bases in between. The CDR3 covers 15 residues. Germline V gene data show CDR1 as LGHNA and CDR2 as YNFKEQ. As DNA, the CDR3 is TGTGCCAGCAGCCGGTACAGGGGAGGACAAGAGACCCAGTACTTC. Translated, it gives CASSRYRGGQETQYF.

In DNA, the CDR3 is TGCGCCAGCAGCTTGGAAGGACAGGGGTCCTCCTACGAGCAGTACTTC. It specifies CASSLEGQGSSYEQYF. The chain carries TRBV5-1 and TRBJ2-5; TRBD1 matches at 9 bases. The J call may be mistaken, given a closer DNA end match to TRBJ2-7. Germline V lookup: CDR1 SGHRS, CDR2 YFSETQ. The CDR3 contains 16 residues.

This clone was detected once. The chain is built from TRBV14 and TRBJ2-3; TRBD2 agrees at 8 bases. The V gene end was trimmed by 4 bases and the J gene end by 4 bases; junction bases not matched to a gene: 7. Germline loops: CDR1 SGHDN, CDR2 FVKESK. This CDR3 contains 15 residues. The CDR3 sequence: CASSPTLAAADTQYF. The CDR3 DNA reads TGTGCCAGCAGCCCGACACTAGCGGCGGCAGATACGCAGTATTTT.

The chain carries TRBV13 and TRBJ2-7, with D hard to call. This CDR3 spans 12 amino acids. CDR1 PRHDT and CDR2 FYEKMQ come from the germline V gene (reference sequence). V was shortened by 5 bases and J by 0 bases, with 5 bases between the two germline ends. CDR3 sequence: CASSLRSYEQYF. DNA for the CDR3: TGTGCCAGCAGCCTCCGCTCCTACGAGCAGTACTTC.

The V call is TRBV15, the J call TRBJ1-3; D unresolved. Between the trimmed V and J ends, which lost 5 bases and 0 bases, there was a span of 14 bases. The germline CDR1 and CDR2 sequences are LNHNV and YYDKDF (reference sequence). CDR3 length: 16 residues. CDR3 residues: CATSHKTGSSGNTIYF. The CDR3, as DNA: TGTGCCACCAGCCATAAAACGGGGTCCTCTGGAAACACCATATATTTT. Full variable domain (missing parts from reference TRBV15 and TRBJ1-3): DAMVIQNPRYQVTQFGKPVTLSCSQTLNHNVMYWYQQKSSQAPKLLFHYYDKDFNNEADTPDNFQSRRPNTSFCFLDIRSPGLGDTAMYLCATSHKTGSSGNTIYFGEGSWLTVV.

This clone has only one observation. The chain uses TRBV5-6 and TRBJ2-3, with 11 bases fitting TRBD2. The CDR3 spans 16 residues. In germline, CDR1 is SGHDT, CDR2 YYEEEE. The ends lost 4 bases at V and 4 bases at J; junction bases unmatched: 8. Written as DNA, the CDR3 is TGTGCCAGCAGCACCCTTAGCGGGGGGGCCTCAGATACGCAGTATTTT. This translates into CASSTLSGGASDTQYF.

The chain links TRBV27 to TRBJ2-1, with D perhaps matching TRBD2 (6 bases). With 6 bases removed from V and 8 bases from J, the gap between germline ends came to 11 bases. The length of the CDR3 is 12 residues. CDR1 is MNHEY and CDR2 is SMNVEV in the germline V gene (reference sequence). The CDR3 DNA reads TGTGCCAGCAGGACTAGGAACCATGAGCAGTTCTTC. This codes for CASRTRNHEQFF.

V and J are TRBV6-6 and TRBJ2-3; TRBD2 agrees at 7 bases. Germline lookup yields CDR1 MNHNY and CDR2 SVGAGI (reference sequence). The CDR3 covers 16 residues. V lost 2 bases and J lost 3; bases outside the gene matches: 8. The CDR3, as DNA: TGTGCCAGCAGTTACGCGGCGAGCGGGGCAACAGATACGCAGTATTTT. Its translation is CASSYAASGATDTQYF.

The chain links TRBV4-3 to TRBJ2-2; 10 positions agree with TRBD1. V lost 3 bases, J lost 6 bases, and 7 bases stayed unmatched. The germline V gene has CDR1 LGHNA and CDR2 YSLEER. This CDR3 is built from 16 residues. CDR3 residues: CASSQYLGQGSGELFF. The DNA for the CDR3 is TGCGCCAGCAGCCAGTACCTGGGACAGGGGTCCGGGGAGCTGTTTTTT.

The chain recombines TRBV7-2 with TRBJ2-3; TRBD1 is a possible D gene (6 bases). V was cut by 9 bases and J by 5 bases, with 15 bases left in between. The CDR3 runs to 13 residues. The germline gives CDR1 SGHTA, CDR2 FQGNSA. Written as DNA, the CDR3 is TGTGCCAGTGGAGTACAGGGAATAGATACGCAGTATTTT. Translation: CASGVQGIDTQYF.

In this sample, this clone turned up once. The rearrangement joins TRBV11-3 to TRBJ2-5; tentatively, D is TRBD1 (5 bases). Germline CDR1 SGHNT, CDR2 YENEEA. CDR3 length: 17 amino acids. Trimming stripped 2 bases from V and 0 bases from J, with 16 bases between. DNA for the CDR3: TGTGCCAGCAGCTTACTGAAGGACACCAGATACCAAGAGACCCAGTACTTC. Encoded protein: CASSLLKDTRYQETQYF.

The chain combines TRBV7-2 with TRBJ2-3; the match to TRBD2 covers 9 bases. The CDR3 totals 16 residues. Germline V gene data show CDR1 as SGHTA and CDR2 as FQGNSA. Unmatched junction bases numbered 8, after V lost 3 bases and J lost 4 bases. CDR3 in DNA: TGTGCCAGCAGCTTTTGGGGCGGGGGGGCCCCAGATACGCAGTATTTT. Translation: CASSFWGGGAPDTQYF.

The chain employs TRBV7-2 and TRBJ2-5; D is perhaps TRBD2 (5 bases). This CDR3 has 11 amino acids. Trimming shortened V by 8 bases and J by 4 bases, and 8 bases separated the two germline ends. Germline V CDR1 and CDR2: SGHTA, FQGNSA. The CDR3 reads CASGGRETQYF. The CDR3 DNA follows: TGTGCCAGCGGAGGAAGAGAGACCCAGTACTTC.

This clone was counted a single time. The V call is TRBV5-1, the J call TRBJ2-3; D is unresolved. The CDR3 runs 15 residues. Germline V gene data show CDR1 as SGHRS and CDR2 as YFSETQ. Trimming shortened V by 0 bases and J by 0 bases, and 8 bases separated the two germline ends. CDR3 DNA: TGCGCCAGCAGCTTGGACAGCCCTAGCACAGATACGCAGTATTTT. Its protein is CASSLDSPSTDTQYF.

A few counts support this clone. The J gene is TRBJ2-4, the V gene TRBV7-2; D is perhaps TRBD2 (5 bases). The CDR3 has 15 amino acids. V shed 0 bases and J shed 7 bases, with 13 bases lying between them. The germline V gene encodes CDR1 SGHTA and CDR2 FQGNSA. DNA for the CDR3: TGTGCCAGCAGCTTAGCCCCGGGCGGGTGGAACATTCAGTACTTC. Translating gives CASSLAPGGWNIQYF.

The chain carries TRBV12-5 and TRBJ2-7; 10 bases are a match to TRBD1. There are 17 residues in the CDR3. Germline V CDR1 and CDR2: LGHNT, FRNRAP. V trimming: 1 base; J trimming: 10 bases; junction bases outside the gene matches: 16. CDR3 in amino acids: CASGLAPSTGGGFVQYF. In DNA form, the CDR3 reads TGTGCTAGTGGTTTGGCGCCCTCGACAGGGGGCGGATTCGTTCAGTACTTC.

The J gene is TRBJ2-1, the V gene TRBV7-8; 11 positions match TRBD2. V was clipped by 2 bases and J by 0 bases; unmatched bases: 9. The CDR3 is 19 amino acids. Germline CDR1 SGHVS, CDR2 FQNEAQ. The CDR3 is CASSLPASGGLSSYNEQFF. In DNA form, the CDR3 reads TGTGCCAGCAGCTTACCAGCTAGCGGGGGGCTGAGCTCCTACAATGAGCAGTTCTTC.

CDR3 coding DNA: TGTGCCAGCAGCCTTGGGGCGGGAGGAATGGTTGAGCAGTTCTTC. Translating gives CASSLGAGGMVEQFF. This rearrangement joins TRBV11-3 to TRBJ2-1; the match to TRBD2 covers 8 bases. The V and J ends lost 5 bases and 9 bases, in that order; junction bases with no gene match: 12. Germline V gene lookup returns CDR1 SGHNT and CDR2 YENEEA. The CDR3 has 15 residues.

This CDR3 is CAIRSQQGRYTDTQYF. CDR3 sequence (DNA): TGTGCCATCAGGAGTCAGCAGGGGCGCTACACAGATACGCAGTATTTT. This sequence joins TRBV10-3 and TRBJ2-3; a possible D gene is TRBD1 (6 bases). The CDR3 length is 16 residues. V shed 6 bases and J shed 2 bases, with 18 bases lying between them. Germline V gene data show CDR1 as ENHRY and CDR2 as SYGVKD.

This chain joins TRBV4-3 and TRBJ2-7, with TRBD1 matching over 7 bases. Germline CDR1 LGHNA, CDR2 YSLEER. The J segment lost 5 bases and the V segment lost 3 bases, leaving 10 bases of the junction unmatched. CDR3 length: 15 amino acids. CDR3 sequence (DNA): TGCGCCAGCAGCCAGACGACAGGGTCGTTGGACGAGCAGTACTTC. It codes for CASSQTTGSLDEQYF.